This TCR beta chain was observed in a study of blood T cell repertoires in COVID-19. Profiling relied on immunoSEQ multiplex PCR, and the TCRdb table lists in-frame clones only, not all of them. The sample includes around 250,000 clones, around nine tenths of them seen just once. This CDR3 comprises 16 residues. Losses at the gene ends were 6 bases for V and 0 bases for J; bases not matched to a gene: 6. From germline, CDR1 is MNHNY and CDR2 SVGAGI (reference sequence). The receptor was derived from a woman in her 70s with active or convalescent COVID-19. V usage is TRBV6-6 and J usage is TRBJ1-3; 9 nucleotides match TRBD1. Sequencing was done on a sample of peripheral blood. This CDR3 is CASSYGQGSSGNTIYF. The CDR3 bases are TGTGCCAGCAGCTACGGACAGGGGAGCTCTGGAAACACCATATATTTT.